A selection of T cell receptor beta chains follows, all from one sample in a study of cytomegalovirus exposure and HLA in healthy donors. Sequenced by immunoSEQ multiplex PCR; TCRdb stores in-frame clones only, minus some. The table has 95,000 to 150,000 clones, about three fifths seen once. Sequenced: PBMCs. These TCRs come from a woman aged 35 to 49 in good health and CMV-seropositive. The CDR3 runs from the conserved cysteine through the conserved F or W. D genes are given only for firm matches. Size is stated for part of the rows, as once, few or many counts, or as a class when the clone is expanded.

j_call d_call v_call clone_size cdr3_aa cdr3_nt
TRBJ1-2 TRBD1 TRBV7-8 NA CASSLDRTGLYGYTF TGTGCCAGCAGCTTGGACCGGACAGGCCTCTATGGCTACACCTTC
TRBJ1-1 NA TRBV7-9 NA CASSFMPLGRDEAFF TGTGCCAGCAGCTTCATGCCCCTCGGGAGGGATGAAGCTTTCTTT
TRBJ2-1 NA TRBV18 NA CASSAGGDLTNEQFF TGTGCCAGCTCAGCAGGCGGGGACTTGACCAATGAGCAGTTCTTC
TRBJ2-7 TRBD1 TRBV28 NA CASRGLGTGDEQYF TGTGCCAGCAGGGGGCTCGGGACAGGAGACGAGCAGTACTTC
TRBJ1-5 NA TRBV15 NA CATSRVRGGSQPQHF TGTGCCACCAGCAGAGTACGGGGAGGAAGTCAGCCCCAGCATTTT
TRBJ2-7 TRBD2 TRBV13 NA CASSTRLAGVLYEQYF TGTGCCAGCAGCACCCGACTAGCGGGAGTTCTCTACGAGCAGTACTTC
TRBJ1-1 NA TRBV1 NA CTSSQREATEAFF TGCACCAGCAGCCAAAGGGAGGCCACTGAAGCTTTCTTT
TRBJ1-1 TRBD1 TRBV5-1 NA CASSSTGGRTEAFF TGCGCCAGCAGCTCAACAGGGGGAAGGACTGAAGCTTTCTTT
TRBJ1-4 TRBD1 TRBV5-1 NA CASSRDRGLGEKLFF TGCGCCAGCAGTCGTGACAGGGGGCTCGGTGAAAAACTGTTTTTT
TRBJ1-4 NA TRBV28 few CASSLPPPEKKLFF TGTGCCAGCAGTTTGCCCCCTCCAGAAAAAAAACTGTTTTTT
TRBJ2-3 NA TRBV18 NA CASSPITSTDTQYF TGTGCCAGCTCACCAATTACTAGCACAGATACGCAGTATTTT